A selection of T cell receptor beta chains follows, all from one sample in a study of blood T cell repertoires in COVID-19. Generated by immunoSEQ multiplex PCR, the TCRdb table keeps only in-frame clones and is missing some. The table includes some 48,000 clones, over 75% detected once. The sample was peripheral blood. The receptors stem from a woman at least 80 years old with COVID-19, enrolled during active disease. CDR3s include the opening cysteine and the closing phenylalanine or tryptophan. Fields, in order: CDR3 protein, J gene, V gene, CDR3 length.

CATSDLGWAQYF,TRBJ2-5,TRBV24-1,12
CASSPRDRGPYGYTF,TRBJ1-2,TRBV5-4,15
CAISPGLAGYTDTQYF,TRBJ2-3,TRBV10-3,16
CASSLDRDSDEKLFF,TRBJ1-4,TRBV7-9,15
CASSARGLTDTEAFF,TRBJ1-1,TRBV11-2,15
CASTLPAKNIQYF,TRBJ2-4,TRBV5-8,13
CASSLALGSGTEAFF,TRBJ1-1,TRBV5-1,15
CATSPDRAVDYGYTF,TRBJ1-2,TRBV15,15
CASSLAREGYTF,TRBJ1-2,TRBV12-3/TRBV12-4,12
CASRAEGSEAFF,TRBJ1-1,TRBV9,12
CASCGSFGGNTIYF,TRBJ1-3,TRBV7-3,14
CASSSGQEYGYTF,TRBJ1-2,TRBV5-1,13
CAVGQGIDSYGYTF,TRBJ1-2,TRBV6-5,14
CASRQGTGTDTQYF,TRBJ2-3,TRBV5-1,14
CASSVGTAGNTIYF,TRBJ1-3,TRBV9,14
CASSFLAGDTGELFF,TRBJ2-2,TRBV7-3,15
CASSSRLAGVTSYNEQFF,TRBJ2-1,TRBV5-4,18
CASSLSLAGAYEQYF,TRBJ2-7,TRBV5-4,15
CASTGQANQPQHF,TRBJ1-5,TRBV12-3/TRBV12-4,13
CASSYDRGFNSPLHF,TRBJ1-6,TRBV6-5,15
CASSLEDRGWSEVTDTQYF,TRBJ2-3,TRBV5-5,19
CASSVRGQGSYEQYF,TRBJ2-7,TRBV7-2,15
CATSKRAGLNTGELFF,TRBJ2-2,TRBV15,16
CASSDEGRSYYGYTF,TRBJ1-2,TRBV10-1,15
CASSLSYRGRQPQHF,TRBJ1-5,TRBV27,15
CASSYDTGLGAFF,TRBJ1-1,TRBV6-5,13
CSAGGAGQGTNEQYF,TRBJ2-7,TRBV20-1,15
CSVEDQGSNQPQHF,TRBJ1-5,TRBV29-1,14
CASSVMGGPGYTF,TRBJ1-2,TRBV18,13
CASSLQGRAFF,TRBJ1-1,TRBV6-4,11
CASSLWGGGETQYF,TRBJ2-5,TRBV5-6,14
CASSIGTPDAYNEQFF,TRBJ2-1,TRBV19,16
CATNGQGARSPLHF,TRBJ1-6,TRBV15,14
CASSPRTGEKLFF,TRBJ1-4,TRBV12-3/TRBV12-4,13
CASRDRGPSGNTIYF,TRBJ1-3,TRBV2,15
CASSPTRQDTNEKLFF,TRBJ1-4,TRBV18,16
CATSPTHSGNTIYF,TRBJ1-3,TRBV15,14
CASSPQGTGVSDTQYF,TRBJ2-3,TRBV28,16
CASSVETGQGVTQYF,TRBJ2-5,TRBV9,15
CASSEALPRAPANYGYTF,TRBJ1-2,TRBV6-1,18